These 26 T cell receptor beta chains were all obtained from the same sample, sequenced in a study of tumor-infiltrating lymphocytes in primary liver carcinoma. The investigators made TCR beta cDNA from approximately 510 ng total RNA, using a constant-region primer. Three nested multiplex PCR rounds, a slightly modified ARM-PCR, produced the libraries for TCR beta. Running roughly 10 cycles apiece, the first two PCR rounds relied on TRBV1-TRBV30 forward primers together with a C-beta reverse primer. TCRdb re-analysed the multiplex PCR reads in MiXCR, keeping a single row per CDR3 protein. The sample includes roughly 48,000 distinct CDR3 sequences, roughly 77% of them seen just once. Joint extraction of RNA and DNA used roughly 18-34 mg of bulk tissue that was unsorted. Sequences were obtained from liver tumor tissue from sampling region 3. As to subset: tumor region T3, left-lateral pole. The source of these receptors is a man aged 35 to 55 with primary liver carcinoma and hepatitis B virus infection.

As for this clonotype: The missing conserved phenylalanine or tryptophan at the end of this CDR3 makes a read error likely. The chain uses TRBV4-1 and TRBJ2-3; 7 positions match TRBD2. CDR1 and CDR2 from the germline V gene are MGHRA and YSYEKL. CDR3 length: 15 amino acids. The CDR3 region is CASSREPSGTGTQYL. The CDR3, as DNA: TGCGCCAGCAGCCGAGAGCCTAGCGGCACAGGTACGCAGTATCTT.

A word on this clonotype: Likely a read error: the CDR3 ends without its conserved phenylalanine or tryptophan. The DNA is omitted, as the CDR3 cannot be located on it reliably, and the CDR3 follows TCRdb's listing. The chain is built from TRBV6-1 and TRBJ2-7. CDR1 MNHNS and CDR2 SASEGT come from the germline V gene. Including both end residues, the CDR3 is 13 amino acids long. The CDR3 region is CASNVGPSGEQYC.

With regard to this clonotype: One end of the junction varies from germline; a read error may be responsible. This sequence joins TRBV11-2 and TRBJ1-4; perhaps TRBD1 as D (6 bases). The CDR3 totals 14 residues. In germline, CDR1 is SGHAT, CDR2 FQNNGV. The CDR3 sequence: CASSLEVGGEKLFF. The CDR3, as DNA: TGTGCCAGCAGTTTAGAAGTTGGGGGCGAAAAACTGTTTTTT.

This clonotype has at least ten counts. The rearrangement links TRBV5-4 to TRBJ1-2; D unclear. The CDR3 loop spans 17 amino acids. The V end lost 2 bases, the J end lost 2 bases, and 19 bases lay between the germline ends. Germline V CDR1 and CDR2: SGHNT, YYREEE (reference sequence). CDR3 sequence reads: CASSLSWRSAQNYGYTF. CDR3 bases: TGTGCCAGCAGCTTATCTTGGCGGTCAGCGCAAAACTATGGCTACACCTTC.

Concerning this clonotype itself: A read error may produce the germline difference seen at one junction end. V gene TRBV6-1 combines with J gene TRBJ2-7; TRBD2 is a possible D gene (6 bases). Germline V gene sequence: CDR1 MNHNS, CDR2 SASEGT. This CDR3 region has 15 residues. For the CDR3, the DNA is TGTGCAAGCACCCCTCGAAGGAGGGCGATACTCGAGCAGTACTTC. Translating gives CASTPRRRAILEQYF.

With respect to this clonotype: Compared with germline, one end of the junction differs, possibly owing to a read error. The chain joins TRBV11-2 to TRBJ1-6; D remains ambiguous. The V gene's germline CDR1 is SGHAT and CDR2 FQNNGV. The CDR3 length is 11 residues. Here the CDR3 reads CTSSLGSPLYF. CDR3 DNA sequence: TGTACCAGCAGCTTGGGATCACCCCTCTACTTT.

This clonotype was observed a single time. A junction end diverges from the germline sequence, so it may reflect a read error. The rearrangement uses TRBV11-2 and TRBJ2-2; possible D gene TRBD2, 5 bases. This CDR3 spans 13 amino acids. CDR1 is SGHAT, CDR2 FQNNGV, per germline. CDR3 sequence reads: CASSGWLAGELLF. The CDR3 DNA follows: TGTGCCAGCAGCGGGTGGTTGGCCGGGGAGCTGTTATTT. The variable domain in full, completed from reference TRBV11-2 and TRBJ2-2, reads EAGVAQSPRYKIIEKRQSVAFWCNPISGHATLYWYQQILGQGPKLLIQFQNNGVVDDSQLPKDRFSAERLKGVDSTLKIQPAKLEDSAVYLCASSGWLAGELLFGEGSRLTVL.

Note on this clonotype: At one boundary the junction diverges from the germline segment, which might be a read error. J is TRBJ2-4 and V is TRBV5-1, with D uncertain. Germline V gene lookup returns CDR1 SGHRS and CDR2 YFSETQ. The CDR3 contains 18 residues. Written as DNA, the CDR3 is TGCGCCAGCAGCTTATGGTACCGGGCTCCAGCACAGCAAAACACTCAGTACTTC. Amino acid sequence: CASSLWYRAPAQQNTQYF. The whole variable domain, remainder taken from reference TRBV5-1 and TRBJ2-4, is KAGVTQTPRYLIKTRGQQVTLSCSPISGHRSVSWYQQTPGQGLQFLFEYFSETQRNKGNFPGRFSGRQFSNSRSEMNVSTLELGDSALYLCASSLWYRAPAQQNTQYFGAGTRLSVL.

With respect to this clonotype: No conserved phenylalanine or tryptophan ends this CDR3, so it is likely a read error. V gene TRBV29-1 combines with J gene TRBJ2-1; 8 bases are a match to TRBD1. Germline CDR1 SQVTM, CDR2 ANQGSEA. There are 16 residues in the CDR3. CDR3 sequence: CSIERDRIRSYNEQFL. The CDR3 nucleotides are TGCAGCATTGAAAGGGACAGGATTAGATCTTACAATGAGCAGTTCCTC.

In the case of this clonotype: Germline is not matched at one junction end, which may reflect a read error. V and J are TRBV4-1 and TRBJ2-1; possible D gene TRBD1, 5 bases. This CDR3 is 16 amino acids long. Germline CDR1 MGHRA, CDR2 YSYEKL. The DNA of the CDR3 is TGCGCCAGCAGCCATCCGCAGGGTGCGAATTATAATGAGCACCTCTTC. Protein product: CASSHPQGANYNEHLF.

As for this clonotype: The junction does not match germline at one end; this may be a read error. The chain carries TRBV4-1 and TRBJ2-7; weak D call: TRBD2 (6 bases). CDR1 is MGHRA, CDR2 YSYEKL, per germline. This CDR3 region has 16 residues. The CDR3 loop reads CANSQDFSGSSYQQYF. The CDR3 DNA is TGCGCCAACAGTCAAGATTTTAGCGGAAGCTCCTACCAGCAGTACTTC.

A remark on this clonotype: At one of its ends the junction is not consistent with the germline gene, which may arise from a read error. The genes are TRBV28 and TRBJ2-1, with 10 bases fitting TRBD1. The CDR3 covers 16 residues. The germline gives CDR1 MDHEN, CDR2 SYDVKM. The CDR3 DNA is TGTGCCAGCAGTTCCCCTAGACAGGGGGCGCGGTATGAGCAGTTCTTT. Its translation: CASSSPRQGARYEQFF.

A remark on this clonotype: One end of the junction does not line up with germline, which may come from a read error. The chain uses TRBV10-3 and TRBJ1-1; D call uncertain. The CDR3 loop spans 15 amino acids. The germline gives CDR1 ENHRY, CDR2 SYGVKD. Written as DNA, the CDR3 is TGTGCCATCGGTGATACCTCGGGCGGGCGGGAGAGAGCTTCCTTT. Protein: CAIGDTSGGRERASF.

There are many counts of this clonotype. Relative to the germline gene, one junction end is altered; a read error may explain this. The gene calls are TRBV6-6 and TRBJ1-1; no definite D call. This CDR3 spans 13 amino acids. Germline CDR1 reads MNHNY; CDR2 reads SVGAGI (reference sequence). The CDR3 bases are TGTGCCAGCAGACGACGGGAGAACACTGAAGCTCTCTTT. Translation gives CASRRRENTEALF.

This chain uses TRBV10-2 with TRBJ2-1, with 11 bases identical to TRBD2. In germline, CDR1 is WSHSY, CDR2 SAAADI. The CDR3 extends over 16 amino acids. Germline trimming cut 5 bases from V and 6 bases from J; bases unmatched to any gene: 9. The CDR3 bases are TGCGCCAGCAGTCTCACTAGCGGGAGCTCCCTCAATGAGCAGTTCTTC. Residues: CASSLTSGSSLNEQFF.

Worth noting for this clonotype: A read error may account for a junction end that differs from germline. The CDR3 loop reads CASSYRVEYSNQHQHF. The CDR3 nucleotides read TGTGCCAGTAGTTACCGAGTAGAGTATAGCAATCAGCACCAACATTTT. The chain couples TRBV6-6 to TRBJ1-5; D is unresolved. The length of the CDR3 is 16 residues. CDR1 and CDR2 (germline): MNHNY, SVGAGI (reference sequence).

The chain carries TRBV5-5 and TRBJ2-6, with 9 bases that match TRBD2. The germline gives CDR1 SGHKS, CDR2 YYEKEE (reference sequence). Trimming at V came to 1 base and at J to 14 bases, leaving 22 bases not matched to a gene. CDR3 size: 19 residues. The CDR3 sequence is CASSLRLAEISSGASILTF. The CDR3 DNA reads TGTGCCAGCAGCTTGAGACTAGCGGAGATTAGCTCTGGGGCCAGCATCCTGACTTTC.

To note about this clonotype: The germline gene is not matched at one end of the junction; a read error may be the cause. J is TRBJ2-7 and V is TRBV6-5, with D possibly being TRBD1 (5 bases). Germline lookup yields CDR1 MNHEY and CDR2 SVGAGI. CDR3 length equals 16 residues. The CDR3 sequence is CASSSLSLPRGYEQCF. The DNA of the CDR3 is TGTGCCAGCAGTTCACTCTCCCTCCCAAGGGGCTACGAGCAGTGCTTC.

This clonotype has a single count. The CDR3 does not end in the conserved phenylalanine or tryptophan, so this is likely a read error. The chain carries TRBV6-2 or TRBV6-3 and TRBJ2-3; 15 bases are shared with TRBD2. The CDR3 sequence is 17 residues long. Trimming removed 6 bases from V and 6 bases from J; junction bases left unmatched: 10. Germline V gene lookup returns CDR1 MNHEY and CDR2 SVGEGT. CDR3 amino acids: CASSRAGLAGGEDTQYS. CDR3 nucleotide sequence: TGTGCCAGCAGCCGCGCGGGACTAGCGGGAGGAGAGGATACGCAGTATTCT.

In DNA form, the CDR3 reads TGTGCCAGCGGCCACACAAGCGGCTTCGAGGATGCGCAGTATTTT. It codes for CASGHTSGFEDAQYF. The chain links TRBV11-2 to TRBJ2-3, with D maybe TRBD2 (5 bases). Germline V gene data show CDR1 as SGHAT and CDR2 as FQNNGV. Between the trimmed V and J ends, which lost 8 bases and 10 bases, there was a span of 25 bases. The CDR3 sequence is 15 residues long.

A note on this clonotype: This may arise from a read error, as a much more abundant clone is one base away. J is TRBJ2-1 and V is TRBV12-3 or TRBV12-4; TRBD2 is a possible D gene (6 bases). The CDR3 is made up of 14 amino acids. The CDR3 coding sequence is TGTGCCAGCAGCACCCGGGACTCTGACGGTGAGCAGTCCTTC. Amino acid sequence: CASSTRDSDGEQSF.

As to this clonotype: At one end, the junction sequence differs from germline, possibly due to a read error. The chain combines TRBV4-2 with TRBJ2-7; 9 bases align to TRBD2. CDR1 LGHNA and CDR2 YNFKEQ come from the germline V gene. The CDR3 sequence is 17 residues long. The CDR3 here is CASRQDSGSGGSYEQYF. The CDR3 DNA is TGTGCCAGCAGGCAAGATAGTGGCAGCGGGGGGTCCTACGAGCAGTACTTC.

The CDR3 DNA reads TGTGCCAGCAGACCGGGGAGGACAGATACGCAGTATTTT. Protein sequence: CASRPGRTDTQYF. The genes are TRBV7-3 and TRBJ2-3, with a weak D call TRBD2 (6 bases). Germline CDR1 and CDR2: SGHTA and FQGTGA. Between the trimmed V and J ends, which lost 6 bases and 3 bases, there was a span of 10 bases. The CDR3 runs 13 residues.

This clonotype was seen a single time. One junction end disagrees with the germline gene, perhaps due to a read error. The chain joins TRBV29-1 to TRBJ1-5, with TRBD1 matching over 7 bases. Germline CDR1 SQVTM, CDR2 ANQGSEA. The CDR3 is 13 residues long. CDR3 coding DNA: TGCAGTGTTGTACAGGGGTCAAATCAGCCCCAGCATTTT. It yields the protein CSVVQGSNQPQHF.

This clonotype appeared a few times. The chain combines TRBV28 with TRBJ2-1, with D tentatively TRBD2 (6 bases). Germline loops: CDR1 MDHEN, CDR2 SYDVKM. V shed 4 bases and J shed 2 bases, with 12 bases lying between them. This CDR3 has 15 amino acids. CDR3 coding DNA: TGTGCCAGCAGTTCCCGGGACTTCGCCTACAATGAGCAGTTCTTC. Translated, it gives CASSSRDFAYNEQFF.

Note on this clonotype: At one boundary the junction diverges from the germline segment, which might be a read error. The chain recombines TRBV6-5 with TRBJ1-5; D is undetermined. Germline V gene lookup returns CDR1 MNHEY and CDR2 SVGAGI. The CDR3 covers 14 residues. The DNA of the CDR3 is TGTGCCAGCAGTTACAGGTTTGGCAATCAGCCCCACCATTTT. It is translated as CASSYRFGNQPHHF.